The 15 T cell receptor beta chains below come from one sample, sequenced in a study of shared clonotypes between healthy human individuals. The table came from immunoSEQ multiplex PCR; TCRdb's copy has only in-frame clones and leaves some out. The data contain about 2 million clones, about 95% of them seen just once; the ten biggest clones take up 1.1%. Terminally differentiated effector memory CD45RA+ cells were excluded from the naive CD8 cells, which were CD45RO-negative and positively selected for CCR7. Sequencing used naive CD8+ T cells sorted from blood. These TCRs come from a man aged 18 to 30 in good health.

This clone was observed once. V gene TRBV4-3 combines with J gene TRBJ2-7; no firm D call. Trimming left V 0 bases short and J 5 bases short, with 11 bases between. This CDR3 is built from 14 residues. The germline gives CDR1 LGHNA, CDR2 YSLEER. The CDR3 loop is CASSQDYGFHEQYF. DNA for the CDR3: TGCGCCAGCAGCCAAGATTATGGGTTTCACGAGCAGTACTTC.

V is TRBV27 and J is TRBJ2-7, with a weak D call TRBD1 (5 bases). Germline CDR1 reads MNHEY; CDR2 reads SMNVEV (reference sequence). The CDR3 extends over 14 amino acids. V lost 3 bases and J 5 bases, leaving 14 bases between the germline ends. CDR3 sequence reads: CASSLVPRVHEQYF. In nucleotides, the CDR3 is TGTGCCAGCAGTTTGGTCCCCAGGGTCCACGAGCAGTACTTC.

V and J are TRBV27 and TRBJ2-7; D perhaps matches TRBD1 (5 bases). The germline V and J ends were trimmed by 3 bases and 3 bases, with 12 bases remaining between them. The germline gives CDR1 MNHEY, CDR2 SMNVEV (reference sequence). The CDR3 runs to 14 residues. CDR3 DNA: TGTGCCAGCAGTTTGGGTTCAGGGCTCTACGAGCAGTACTTC. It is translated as CASSLGSGLYEQYF.

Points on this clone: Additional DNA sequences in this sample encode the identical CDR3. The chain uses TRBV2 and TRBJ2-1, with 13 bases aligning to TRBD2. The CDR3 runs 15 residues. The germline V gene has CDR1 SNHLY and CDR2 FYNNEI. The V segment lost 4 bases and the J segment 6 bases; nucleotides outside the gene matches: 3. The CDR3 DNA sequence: TGTGCCAGCAGTGGTACTAGCGGGAGGGGCAATGAGCAGTTCTTC. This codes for CASSGTSGRGNEQFF.

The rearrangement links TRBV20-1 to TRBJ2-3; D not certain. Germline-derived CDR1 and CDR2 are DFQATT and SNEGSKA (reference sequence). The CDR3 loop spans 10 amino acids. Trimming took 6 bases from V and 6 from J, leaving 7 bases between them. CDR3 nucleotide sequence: TGCAGTGCCAAAGAGGATACGCAGTATTTT. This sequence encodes CSAKEDTQYF.

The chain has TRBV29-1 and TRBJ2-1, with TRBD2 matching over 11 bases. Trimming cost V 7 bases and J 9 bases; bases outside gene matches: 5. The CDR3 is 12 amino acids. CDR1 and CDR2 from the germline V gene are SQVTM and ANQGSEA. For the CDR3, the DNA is TGCAGCGACTGGCTAGCGGGAGGTGAGCAGTTCTTC. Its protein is CSDWLAGGEQFF.

The CDR3 loop reads CASSLSGGRLAGELFF. The CDR3 DNA reads TGTGCCAGCAGCTTATCGGGCGGGAGATTAGCCGGGGAGCTGTTTTTT. V and J are TRBV7-6 and TRBJ2-2, with TRBD2 matching over 7 bases. After removal of 2 bases from V and 6 bases from J, the junction contained 9 bases not matched to a gene. CDR3 length equals 16 residues. Germline assignment: CDR1 SGHVS and CDR2 FNYEAQ.

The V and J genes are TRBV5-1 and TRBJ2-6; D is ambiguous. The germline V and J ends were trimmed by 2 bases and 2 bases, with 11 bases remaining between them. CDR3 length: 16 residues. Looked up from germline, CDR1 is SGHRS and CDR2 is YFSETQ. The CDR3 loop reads CASSFHIPAGANVLTF. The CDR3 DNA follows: TGCGCCAGCAGCTTTCATATTCCCGCTGGGGCCAACGTCCTGACTTTC.

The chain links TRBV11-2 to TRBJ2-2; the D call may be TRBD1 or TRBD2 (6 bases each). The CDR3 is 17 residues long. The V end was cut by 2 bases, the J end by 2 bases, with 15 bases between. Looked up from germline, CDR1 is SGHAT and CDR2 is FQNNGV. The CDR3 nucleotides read TGTGCCAGCAGCTTAATGGGGGGCTTCGGAAACACCGGGGAGCTGTTTTTT. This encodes CASSLMGGFGNTGELFF.

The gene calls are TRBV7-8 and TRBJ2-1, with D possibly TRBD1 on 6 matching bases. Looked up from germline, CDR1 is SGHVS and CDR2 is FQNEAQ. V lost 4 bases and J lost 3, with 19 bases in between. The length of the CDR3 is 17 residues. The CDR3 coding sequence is TGTGCCAGCAGCTCAATTGGGCGACAGGACCGCTACAATGAGCAGTTCTTC. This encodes CASSSIGRQDRYNEQFF.

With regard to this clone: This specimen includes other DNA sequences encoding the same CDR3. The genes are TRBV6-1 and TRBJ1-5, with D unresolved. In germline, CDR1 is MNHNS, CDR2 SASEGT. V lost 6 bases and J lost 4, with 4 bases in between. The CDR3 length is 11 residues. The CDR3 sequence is CASRENQPQHF. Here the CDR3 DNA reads TGTGCCAGCAGGGAAAATCAGCCCCAGCATTTT.

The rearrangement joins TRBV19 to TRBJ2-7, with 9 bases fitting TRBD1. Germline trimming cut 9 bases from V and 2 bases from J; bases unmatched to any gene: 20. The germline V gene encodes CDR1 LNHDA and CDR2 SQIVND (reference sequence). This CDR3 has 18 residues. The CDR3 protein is CASTSTGQGLTPTYEQYF. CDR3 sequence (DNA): TGTGCCAGCACTTCGACGGGACAGGGATTAACCCCAACCTACGAGCAGTACTTC.

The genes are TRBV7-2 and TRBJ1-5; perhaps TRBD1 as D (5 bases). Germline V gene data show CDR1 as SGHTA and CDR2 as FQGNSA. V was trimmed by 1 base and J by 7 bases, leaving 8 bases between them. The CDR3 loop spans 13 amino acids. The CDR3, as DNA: TGTGCCAGCAGCTTAGTGGCAGGGCAGCCCCAGCATTTT. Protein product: CASSLVAGQPQHF.

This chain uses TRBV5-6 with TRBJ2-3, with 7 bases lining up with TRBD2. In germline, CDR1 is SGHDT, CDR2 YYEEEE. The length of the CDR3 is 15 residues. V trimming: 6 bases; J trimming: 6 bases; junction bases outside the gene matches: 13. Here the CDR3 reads CASKDLSGNVDTQYF. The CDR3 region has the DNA TGTGCCAGCAAGGATCTAAGCGGGAATGTGGATACGCAGTATTTT.

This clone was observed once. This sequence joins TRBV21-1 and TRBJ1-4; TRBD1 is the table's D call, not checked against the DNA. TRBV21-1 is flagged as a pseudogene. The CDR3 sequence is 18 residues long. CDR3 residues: CASSNLILPCQGLEKLFF. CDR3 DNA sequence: TGTGCCAGCAGCAACCTAATTTTACCGTGTCAGGGGTTAGAAAAACTGTTTTTT.